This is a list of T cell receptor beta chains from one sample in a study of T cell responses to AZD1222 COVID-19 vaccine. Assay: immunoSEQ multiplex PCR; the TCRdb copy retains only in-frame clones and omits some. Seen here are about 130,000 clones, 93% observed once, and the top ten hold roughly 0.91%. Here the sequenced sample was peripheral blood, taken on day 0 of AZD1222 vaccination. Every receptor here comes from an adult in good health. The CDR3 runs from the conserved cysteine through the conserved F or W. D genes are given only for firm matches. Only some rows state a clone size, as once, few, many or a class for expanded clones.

CDR3 DNA: TGTGCCAGCAGCCAAGTAAATTGGGCAGGGGAAAATTCACCCCTCCACTTT
CDR3 protein: CASSQVNWAGENSPLHF
V gene: TRBV3-1/TRBV3-2
J gene: TRBJ1-6
D gene: -
clone size: -

CDR3 DNA: TGTGCCAGTAGTAGGAGGGGACCAACTAATGAAAAACTGTTTTTT
CDR3 protein: CASSRRGPTNEKLFF
V gene: TRBV19
J gene: TRBJ1-4
D gene: -
clone size: -

CDR3 DNA: TGTGCCAGCGGCCGGGGGAGCAATCAGCCCCAGCATTTT
CDR3 protein: CASGRGSNQPQHF
V gene: TRBV9
J gene: TRBJ1-5
D gene: -
clone size: -

CDR3 DNA: TGCAGCGTTTACGGGCACGAGAACACTGAAGCTTTCTTT
CDR3 protein: CSVYGHENTEAFF
V gene: TRBV29-1
J gene: TRBJ1-1
D gene: -
clone size: -

CDR3 DNA: TGTGCCACCAGCAGAGAACCGGGGCCTACAGATACGCAGTATTTT
CDR3 protein: CATSREPGPTDTQYF
V gene: TRBV15
J gene: TRBJ2-3
D gene: -
clone size: -

CDR3 DNA: TGTGCCAGCAGTTACTCGTGGCTCTCGAACACTGAAGCTTTCTTT
CDR3 protein: CASSYSWLSNTEAFF
V gene: TRBV6-5
J gene: TRBJ1-1
D gene: -
clone size: -

CDR3 DNA: TGTGCCAGCAGCTTAGTAGGGACCGATGAAGCTTTCTTT
CDR3 protein: CASSLVGTDEAFF
V gene: TRBV11-2
J gene: TRBJ1-1
D gene: -
clone size: -

CDR3 DNA: TGTGCCAGCAGGGGGACAGATACGGATGAAAAACTGTTTTTT
CDR3 protein: CASRGTDTDEKLFF
V gene: TRBV2
J gene: TRBJ1-4
D gene: TRBD1
clone size: -

CDR3 DNA: TGCAGTGCTAGTCAACAAGAGACCCAGTACTTC
CDR3 protein: CSASQQETQYF
V gene: TRBV20-1
J gene: TRBJ2-5
D gene: -
clone size: -

CDR3 DNA: TGTGCCAGCAGCATATTCCGGGACAGGGCTAACTATGGCTACACCTTC
CDR3 protein: CASSIFRDRANYGYTF
V gene: TRBV7-8
J gene: TRBJ1-2
D gene: TRBD1
clone size: -

CDR3 DNA: TGTGCCAGCAGCCCTGTTGAAATCAGGGCCACTGAAGCTTTCTTT
CDR3 protein: CASSPVEIRATEAFF
V gene: TRBV4-2
J gene: TRBJ1-1
D gene: -
clone size: -

CDR3 DNA: TGTGCCACCCCAAGAGCGGCGGGCACAGATACGCAGTATTTT
CDR3 protein: CATPRAAGTDTQYF
V gene: TRBV6-4
J gene: TRBJ2-3
D gene: -
clone size: -

CDR3 DNA: TGTGCCAGCAGTTCCGGTGGCACAGATACGCAGTATTTT
CDR3 protein: CASSSGGTDTQYF
V gene: TRBV5-6
J gene: TRBJ2-3
D gene: -
clone size: -

CDR3 DNA: TGTGCCAGCAGCTTACTGTGGGGGAGGGATAATTCACCCCTCCACTTT
CDR3 protein: CASSLLWGRDNSPLHF
V gene: TRBV5-5
J gene: TRBJ1-6
D gene: -
clone size: -

CDR3 DNA: TGCAGCGTTGGGGTCTCGGGAGCTTTCTTT
CDR3 protein: CSVGVSGAFF
V gene: TRBV29-1
J gene: TRBJ1-1
D gene: -
clone size: -

CDR3 DNA: TGTGCCAGCAGCTTTTTAACAGGGGGAGACGAGCAGTACTTC
CDR3 protein: CASSFLTGGDEQYF
V gene: TRBV7-6
J gene: TRBJ2-7
D gene: TRBD1
clone size: -

CDR3 DNA: TGTGCCAGCTCACCGCAGGAGGAGAACACTGAAGCTTTCTTT
CDR3 protein: CASSPQEENTEAFF
V gene: TRBV18
J gene: TRBJ1-1
D gene: -
clone size: -

CDR3 DNA: TGCGCCAGCAGCCCGGGGACAGTCGGTTTTCAGCCCCAGCATTTT
CDR3 protein: CASSPGTVGFQPQHF
V gene: TRBV5-1
J gene: TRBJ1-5
D gene: TRBD1
clone size: -

CDR3 DNA: TGTGCCAGCAGCTTGTATCTGGTCTCCTACGAGCAGTACTTC
CDR3 protein: CASSLYLVSYEQYF
V gene: TRBV5-4
J gene: TRBJ2-7
D gene: -
clone size: -

CDR3 DNA: TGTGCCAGCAGTTTATCCGATTCACCCCTCCACTTT
CDR3 protein: CASSLSDSPLHF
V gene: TRBV12-3/TRBV12-4
J gene: TRBJ1-6
D gene: -
clone size: -

CDR3 DNA: TGTGCCACCGGGACAGGGCTCGGAAACGGGGAGCTGTTTTTT
CDR3 protein: CATGTGLGNGELFF
V gene: TRBV24-1
J gene: TRBJ2-2
D gene: TRBD1
clone size: -

CDR3 DNA: TGCAGCGTTGAGGGGTCGGGACTAGCCGGCACAGATACGCAGTATTTT
CDR3 protein: CSVEGSGLAGTDTQYF
V gene: TRBV29-1
J gene: TRBJ2-3
D gene: TRBD2
clone size: -

CDR3 DNA: TGTGCCAGCAGCTCCCAACCCGGACCCGAAGCTTTCTTT
CDR3 protein: CASSSQPGPEAFF
V gene: TRBV7-9
J gene: TRBJ1-1
D gene: -
clone size: -

CDR3 DNA: TGTGCCAGCAGCGCTAGCGGGGGGACAGAAGGAGGCCGACGCTACTTC
CDR3 protein: CASSASGGTEGGRRYF
V gene: TRBV9
J gene: TRBJ2-4
D gene: TRBD2
clone size: -

CDR3 DNA: TGTGCCAGCTCACCGCGTGCAACTAATGAAAAACTGTTTTTT
CDR3 protein: CASSPRATNEKLFF
V gene: TRBV18
J gene: TRBJ1-4
D gene: -
clone size: -

CDR3 DNA: TGTGCCAGCAGGTATTCAACAGGGCAAGCTTTCTTT
CDR3 protein: CASRYSTGQAFF
V gene: TRBV12-3/TRBV12-4
J gene: TRBJ1-1
D gene: -
clone size: once

CDR3 DNA: TGTGCCAGCAGCGTAGGAGGGGGCGACAATCAGCCCCAGCATTTT
CDR3 protein: CASSVGGGDNQPQHF
V gene: TRBV9
J gene: TRBJ1-5
D gene: TRBD1
clone size: -

CDR3 DNA: TGTGCCAGCAGCCAACCCCTGGGGCCCCAGCATTTT
CDR3 protein: CASSQPLGPQHF
V gene: TRBV3-1/TRBV3-2
J gene: TRBJ1-5
D gene: -
clone size: -

CDR3 DNA: TGTGCCAGCCTGACCCACACAGGGTCCAACTATGGCTACACCTTC
CDR3 protein: CASLTHTGSNYGYTF
V gene: TRBV28
J gene: TRBJ1-2
D gene: -
clone size: -

CDR3 DNA: TGCAGCGTTGAATTAACCAGCGGGCAGCCCCAGCATTTT
CDR3 protein: CSVELTSGQPQHF
V gene: TRBV29-1
J gene: TRBJ1-5
D gene: -
clone size: once

CDR3 DNA: TGTGCCAGCAGCGTGACAACTGGTAACTATGGCTACACCTTC
CDR3 protein: CASSVTTGNYGYTF
V gene: TRBV7-2
J gene: TRBJ1-2
D gene: -
clone size: -

CDR3 DNA: TGTGCCAGCAGTTTCCTGGTAGCGGGGGGGCCTTTAAATGAGCAGTTCTTC
CDR3 protein: CASSFLVAGGPLNEQFF
V gene: TRBV27
J gene: TRBJ2-1
D gene: TRBD2
clone size: -

CDR3 DNA: TGTGCCAGCAGCCTAGATCAGGGAGGGACCGGCTACACCTTC
CDR3 protein: CASSLDQGGTGYTF
V gene: TRBV11-2
J gene: TRBJ1-2
D gene: -
clone size: -

CDR3 DNA: TGTGCCAGCAGCGTAGGGACAGCCACCTACGAGCAGTACTTC
CDR3 protein: CASSVGTATYEQYF
V gene: TRBV9
J gene: TRBJ2-7
D gene: -
clone size: -

CDR3 DNA: TGTGCTAGTGGTTCCATCCCCACTGGGTCGGATCTAAGGGGCGAGCAGTACTTC
CDR3 protein: CASGSIPTGSDLRGEQYF
V gene: TRBV12-5
J gene: TRBJ2-7
D gene: -
clone size: -

CDR3 DNA: TGTGCCAGCAGCTTAGACTCTAGGGGCACTGAAGCTTTCTTT
CDR3 protein: CASSLDSRGTEAFF
V gene: TRBV7-2
J gene: TRBJ1-1
D gene: -
clone size: once

CDR3 DNA: TGTGCCAGCAGGGCAGAAGAGATCTATAATTCACCCCTCCACTTT
CDR3 protein: CASRAEEIYNSPLHF
V gene: TRBV6-5
J gene: TRBJ1-6
D gene: -
clone size: -

CDR3 DNA: TGTGCCAGCAGCTTATCCCGTGGTATGGAGACCCAGTACTTC
CDR3 protein: CASSLSRGMETQYF
V gene: TRBV7-2
J gene: TRBJ2-5
D gene: -
clone size: -

CDR3 DNA: TGTGCCAGCAGCCGGGGACAGGGAGTGACTGAAGCTTTCTTT
CDR3 protein: CASSRGQGVTEAFF
V gene: TRBV11-2
J gene: TRBJ1-1
D gene: TRBD1
clone size: -

CDR3 DNA: TGTGCCAGCAGTTACGCCGCGAGGGACTATGGCTACACCTTC
CDR3 protein: CASSYAARDYGYTF
V gene: TRBV6-5
J gene: TRBJ1-2
D gene: -
clone size: -

CDR3 DNA: TGTGCCAGCAGCCAAGAGGGACAGGGAGCTTTTGCTGAAGCTTTCTTT
CDR3 protein: CASSQEGQGAFAEAFF
V gene: TRBV3-1/TRBV3-2
J gene: TRBJ1-1
D gene: TRBD1
clone size: -

CDR3 DNA: TGTGCCAGCAGCTTAGTCCCTAGCTCCTACGAGCAGTACTTC
CDR3 protein: CASSLVPSSYEQYF
V gene: TRBV7-8
J gene: TRBJ2-7
D gene: -
clone size: -

CDR3 DNA: TGTGCCAGCAGCTATAGACAGAAAAATGAAAAACTGTTTTTT
CDR3 protein: CASSYRQKNEKLFF
V gene: TRBV6-5
J gene: TRBJ1-4
D gene: -
clone size: -

CDR3 DNA: TGTGCCATCAGTGTACTAGCAGACCCAGCCGGCGGGGAGCTGTTTTTT
CDR3 protein: CAISVLADPAGGELFF
V gene: TRBV10-3
J gene: TRBJ2-2
D gene: -
clone size: -

CDR3 DNA: TGTGCCAGCACCCTAAATCCCTCCCGAGCTAACTATGGCTACACCTTC
CDR3 protein: CASTLNPSRANYGYTF
V gene: TRBV9
J gene: TRBJ1-2
D gene: -
clone size: -

CDR3 DNA: TGCGCCAGCAGCTACGGACTAGCGGCGAACACCGGGGAGCTGTTTTTT
CDR3 protein: CASSYGLAANTGELFF
V gene: TRBV5-1
J gene: TRBJ2-2
D gene: TRBD2
clone size: -

CDR3 DNA: TGCAGTGCTAGAGGCTTAGATACGCAGTATTTT
CDR3 protein: CSARGLDTQYF
V gene: TRBV20-1
J gene: TRBJ2-3
D gene: -
clone size: -

CDR3 DNA: TGTGCCAGCAGTAACAGGCGAGCTGGAAACACCATATATTTT
CDR3 protein: CASSNRRAGNTIYF
V gene: TRBV27
J gene: TRBJ1-3
D gene: -
clone size: -

CDR3 DNA: TGTGCCTGGATCTCGGACCCTGGGGGCACTGAAGCTTTCTTT
CDR3 protein: CAWISDPGGTEAFF
V gene: TRBV30
J gene: TRBJ1-1
D gene: -
clone size: -

CDR3 DNA: TGCGCCAGCAGTGAGTCGAGGAGGCCGGATCGCAATCAGCCCCAGCATTTT
CDR3 protein: CASSESRRPDRNQPQHF
V gene: TRBV10-2
J gene: TRBJ1-5
D gene: -
clone size: once